This T cell receptor (beta chain) was sequenced in a study of CD8+CD57+ T cells in acquired aplastic anemia. Study in general: An average of 3.2 ug of DNA was obtained from sorted CD4+ and CD8+ cells.

Genomic DNA was employed as the template in profiling TCR beta VDJ and CDR3. TCRdb re-called the reads through MiXCR, storing one row per CDR3 protein. This table has approximately 180,000 distinct CDR3 sequences, around 48% appearing once. For sequencing, patients were chosen who had shown expansion of CD8+CD57+ cells by flow cytometry. All patients had severe acquired aplastic anemia. Blood samples were obtained from patients who had received no prior therapy. The sequence was collected from a human donor with aplastic anemia. The specimen was sorted CD4+, CD8+, or CD8+CD57+ T cells (not recorded which) from PBMCs.

The CDR3 sequence: CAWAIMGPEAFF. CDR3 coding DNA: TGTGCCTGGGCTATCATGGGACCTGAAGCTTTCTTT. The chain uses TRBV30 and TRBJ1-1; D perhaps matches TRBD1 (5 bases). Germline values: CDR1 GTSNPN, CDR2 SVGIG (reference sequence). CDR3 length: 12 amino acids. Trimming left V 5 bases short and J 6 bases short, with 13 bases between. Together with reference TRBV30 and TRBJ1-1, the CDR3 gives the full variable domain: SQTIHQWPATLVQPVGSPLSLECTVEGTSNPNLYWYRQAAGRGLQLLFYSVGIGQISSEVPQNLSASRPQDRQFILSSKKLLLSDSGFYLCAWAIMGPEAFFGQGTRLTVV.